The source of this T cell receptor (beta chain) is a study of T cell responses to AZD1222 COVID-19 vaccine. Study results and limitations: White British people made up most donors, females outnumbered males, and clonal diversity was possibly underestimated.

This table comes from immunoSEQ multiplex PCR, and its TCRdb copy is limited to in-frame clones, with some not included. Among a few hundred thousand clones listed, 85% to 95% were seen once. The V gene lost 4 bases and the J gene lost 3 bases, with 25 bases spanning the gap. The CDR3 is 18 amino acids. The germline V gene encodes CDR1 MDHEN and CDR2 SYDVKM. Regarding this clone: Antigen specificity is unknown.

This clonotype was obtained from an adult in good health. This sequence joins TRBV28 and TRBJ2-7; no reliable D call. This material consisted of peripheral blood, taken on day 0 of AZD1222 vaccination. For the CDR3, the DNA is TGTGCCAGCAGTTCGATCTCTGCAACCCGTTCAAGGGTCTACGAGCAGTACTTC. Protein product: CASSSISATRSRVYEQYF.